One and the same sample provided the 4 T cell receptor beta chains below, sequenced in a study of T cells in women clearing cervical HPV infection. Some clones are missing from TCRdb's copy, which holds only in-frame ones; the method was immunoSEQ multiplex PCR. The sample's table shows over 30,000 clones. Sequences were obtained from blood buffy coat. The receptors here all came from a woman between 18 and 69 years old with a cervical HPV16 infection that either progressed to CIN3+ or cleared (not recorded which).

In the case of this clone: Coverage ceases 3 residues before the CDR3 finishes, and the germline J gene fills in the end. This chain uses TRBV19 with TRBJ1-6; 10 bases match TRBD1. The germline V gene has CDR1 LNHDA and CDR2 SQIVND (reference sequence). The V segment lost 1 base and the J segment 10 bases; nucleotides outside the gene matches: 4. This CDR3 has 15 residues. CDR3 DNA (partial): TGTGCCAGTAGTATAGCGACAGGGGGCGCATCACCC. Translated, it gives CASSIATGGASP. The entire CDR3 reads CASSIATGGASPLHF.

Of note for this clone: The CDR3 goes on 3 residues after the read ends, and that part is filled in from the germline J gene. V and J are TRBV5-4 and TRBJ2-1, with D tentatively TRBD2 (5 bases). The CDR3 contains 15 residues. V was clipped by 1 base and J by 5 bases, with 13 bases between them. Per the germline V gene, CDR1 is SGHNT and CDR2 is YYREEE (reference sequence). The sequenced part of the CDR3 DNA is TGTGCCAGCAGCTTGCAAGGACTCGGCCACAATGAG. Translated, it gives CASSLQGLGHNE. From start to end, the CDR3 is CASSLQGLGHNEQFF.

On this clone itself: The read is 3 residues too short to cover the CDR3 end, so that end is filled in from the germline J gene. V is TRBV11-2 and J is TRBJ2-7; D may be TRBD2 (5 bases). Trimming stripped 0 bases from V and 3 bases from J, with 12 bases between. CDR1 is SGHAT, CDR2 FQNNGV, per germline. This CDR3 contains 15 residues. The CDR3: CASSLDLGVGYEQYF. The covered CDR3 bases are TGTGCCAGCAGCTTAGATCTCGGGGTGGGCTACGAG.

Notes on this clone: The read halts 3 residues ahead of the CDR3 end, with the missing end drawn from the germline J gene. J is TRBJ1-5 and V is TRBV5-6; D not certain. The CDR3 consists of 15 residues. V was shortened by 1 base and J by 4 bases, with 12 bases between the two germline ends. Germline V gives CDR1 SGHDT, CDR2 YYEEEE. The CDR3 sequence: CASSLWSTRNQPQHF. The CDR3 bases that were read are TGTGCCAGCAGCTTGTGGTCGACTCGGAATCAGCCC.